Below are 18 T cell receptor beta chains sequenced from a single sample in a study of blood T cell repertoires in COVID-19. Clones were read by immunoSEQ multiplex PCR, and TCRdb kept only the in-frame ones, dropping some. The sample has some 150,000 clones; approximately 83% are singletons. Sequencing input: PBMCs or T cells enriched from blood (not recorded which). The receptor set was obtained from a man aged 45-65 years who had recovered from COVID-19.

This rearrangement joins TRBV7-8 to TRBJ2-1; D gene unclear. From germline, CDR1 is SGHVS and CDR2 FQNEAQ. V shed 0 bases and J shed 6 bases, with 9 bases lying between them. This CDR3 contains 14 residues. CDR3 in amino acids: CASSLASMANEQFF. The DNA of the CDR3 is TGTGCCAGCAGCTTAGCGTCGATGGCCAATGAGCAGTTCTTC.

This clone was observed a handful of times. This sequence joins TRBV12-3 or TRBV12-4 and TRBJ1-4, with no clear D. Trimming took off 9 bases at V and 8 bases at J, with 13 bases between the two ends. There are 12 residues in the CDR3. Here the CDR3 DNA reads TGTGCCAGTGGACCCAGAGGGGAAAAACTGTTTTTT. It codes for CASGPRGEKLFF.

The chain is built from TRBV6-5 and TRBJ1-1; D is perhaps TRBD1 (5 bases). V was shortened by 5 bases and J by 5 bases, with 18 bases between the two germline ends. CDR1 and CDR2 (germline): MNHEY, SVGAGI. This CDR3 is 15 amino acids long. For the CDR3, the DNA is TGTGCCAGCAGTAAACAGGCAGGGTTAGGAACTGAAGCTTTCTTT. Translation: CASSKQAGLGTEAFF.

V and J are TRBV19 and TRBJ1-5; the D is unclear. This CDR3 contains 15 residues. CDR1 and CDR2 (germline): LNHDA, SQIVND (reference sequence). Trimming shortened V by 6 bases and J by 0 bases, and 12 bases separated the two germline ends. The chain's CDR3 is CASSSMADSNQPQHF. The DNA of the CDR3 is TGTGCCAGTAGCTCGATGGCAGATAGCAATCAGCCCCAGCATTTT.

The genes are TRBV5-1 and TRBJ2-5, with D possibly being TRBD2 (6 bases). CDR3 size: 17 residues. The V gene lost 0 bases and the J gene lost 4 bases, with 19 bases spanning the gap. Germline loops: CDR1 SGHRS, CDR2 YFSETQ. Here the CDR3 DNA reads TGCGCCAGCAGCTTGGGTAGGGACTCATACCGTCTAGAGACCCAGTACTTC. It codes for CASSLGRDSYRLETQYF.

The J gene is TRBJ1-2, the V gene TRBV7-2; 8 positions match TRBD1. V shed 7 bases and J 4 bases; nucleotides not matched to a gene: 8. The CDR3 has 14 residues. Germline CDR1 SGHTA, CDR2 FQGNSA. CDR3 loop: CASTPPDRGYGYTF. CDR3 sequence (DNA): TGTGCCAGCACCCCTCCTGACAGGGGCTATGGCTACACCTTC.

The chain is built from TRBV27 and TRBJ1-1, with TRBD1 identical over 7 bases. The germline CDR1 and CDR2 sequences are MNHEY and SMNVEV (reference sequence). J lost 4 bases, V lost 4 bases, and 12 bases had no gene match. This CDR3 region has 16 residues. The CDR3 nucleotides read TGTGCCAGCAGTTCTCTATACAGGGGTAGGAGCACTGAAGCTTTCTTT. It encodes CASSSLYRGRSTEAFF.

This clone was detected a few times. V usage is TRBV7-2 and J usage is TRBJ1-5; D possibly corresponds to TRBD1 (6 bases). Trimming cost V 5 bases and J 14 bases, with 19 bases left between them. Per germline, CDR1 SGHTA and CDR2 FQGNSA. This CDR3 is built from 13 residues. The CDR3 loop is CASSTLGGAYEHF. The CDR3 DNA follows: TGTGCCAGCAGCACCCTGGGGGGGGCCTATGAGCATTTT. The whole variable domain, remainder taken from reference TRBV7-2 and TRBJ1-5, is GAGVSQSPSNKVTEKGKDVELRCDPISGHTALYWYRQSLGQGLEFLIYFQGNSAPDKSGLPSDRFSAERTGGSVSTLTIQRTQQEDSAVYLCASSTLGGAYEHFGDGTRLSIL.

V and J are TRBV5-1 and TRBJ2-5; D is perhaps TRBD1 (5 bases). Trimming stripped 4 bases from V and 2 bases from J, with 15 bases between. Germline V gives CDR1 SGHRS, CDR2 YFSETQ. This CDR3 comprises 15 residues. DNA for the CDR3: TGCGCCAGCAGCATCACGACAGTCCCTCAAGAGACCCAGTACTTC. It is translated as CASSITTVPQETQYF.

This clone was seen only once. The chain employs TRBV5-1 and TRBJ1-1; D gene uncertain. This CDR3 spans 13 amino acids. Germline V CDR1 and CDR2: SGHRS, YFSETQ. V was shortened by 0 bases and J by 2 bases, with 5 bases between the two germline ends. CDR3 region: CASSLGPNTEAFF. CDR3 nucleotide sequence: TGCGCCAGCAGCTTGGGTCCTAACACTGAAGCTTTCTTT.

V and J are TRBV5-4 and TRBJ2-3; TRBD2 matches at 8 bases. This CDR3 has 14 amino acids. Germline trimming cut 6 bases from V and 1 base from J; bases unmatched to any gene: 4. CDR1 and CDR2 (germline): SGHNT, YYREEE (reference sequence). The CDR3 reads CASTTGGGTDTQYF. CDR3 DNA sequence: TGTGCCAGCACCACCGGGGGGGGCACAGATACGCAGTATTTT.

The rearrangement uses TRBV4-3 and TRBJ2-3, with 10 positions matching TRBD2. The germline V gene encodes CDR1 LGHNA and CDR2 YSLEER. CDR3 size: 15 residues. The V segment lost 3 bases and the J segment 2 bases; nucleotides outside the gene matches: 2. In nucleotides, the CDR3 is TGCGCCAGCAGCCATACTAGCGGGGTCACAGATACGCAGTATTTT. Its translation: CASSHTSGVTDTQYF.

The chain has TRBV9 and TRBJ1-1; 12 nucleotides align to TRBD1. The CDR3 totals 17 residues. Germline CDR1 reads SGDLS; CDR2 reads YYNGEE. With 4 bases clipped from V and 5 bases from J, the junction kept 12 bases outside the gene matches. CDR3: CASSTLGDRGRRTEAFF. The CDR3 DNA reads TGTGCCAGCAGCACCCTGGGGGACAGGGGGCGAAGGACTGAAGCTTTCTTT.

The chain combines TRBV5-8 with TRBJ1-5; D is ambiguous. V lost 4 bases and J 4 bases, leaving 12 bases between the germline ends. The V gene's germline CDR1 is SGHTS and CDR2 YDEGEE. The CDR3 sequence is 14 residues long. In DNA form, the CDR3 reads TGTGCCAGCAGCCAGGATGGGCAGAATCAGCCCCAGCATTTT. It codes for CASSQDGQNQPQHF.

The chain employs TRBV19 and TRBJ1-2; perhaps TRBD1 as D (6 bases). Germline CDR1 reads LNHDA; CDR2 reads SQIVND (reference sequence). V shed 1 base and J shed 1 base, with 16 bases lying between them. This CDR3 contains 17 residues. This CDR3 reads CASSIGSTHRVNYGYTF. The CDR3, as DNA: TGTGCCAGTAGTATAGGATCTACACACAGGGTTAACTATGGCTACACCTTC.

This sequence joins TRBV24-1 and TRBJ1-2, with TRBD1 matching over 7 bases. V dropped 3 bases and J dropped 0; count of bases not matched to a gene: 9. Germline lookup yields CDR1 KGHDR and CDR2 SFDVKD. The CDR3 spans 17 residues. The DNA of the CDR3 is TGTGCCACCAGTGATCCTCGGGACAGAGACTCTAACTATGGCTACACCTTC. Its protein is CATSDPRDRDSNYGYTF.

V and J are TRBV28 and TRBJ1-2; weak D call: TRBD1 (6 bases). V was cut by 2 bases and J by 4 bases, with 11 bases left in between. This CDR3 has 14 residues. The germline V gene has CDR1 MDHEN and CDR2 SYDVKM. The CDR3 sequence is CASSLNRVGYGYTF. CDR3 nucleotides: TGTGCCAGCAGTTTAAACAGGGTAGGCTATGGCTACACCTTC.

This clone appeared once. The rearrangement uses TRBV4-3 and TRBJ2-2; TRBD1 aligns across 12 bases. This CDR3 comprises 16 residues. Germline CDR1 and CDR2: LGHNA and YSLEER. V gave up 4 bases and J gave up 6 bases; unmatched junction bases: 6. The CDR3 nucleotides read TGCGCCAGCAGCCCCCTCGGGACAGGGGGCGCCGGGGAGCTGTTTTTT. Residues: CASSPLGTGGAGELFF.